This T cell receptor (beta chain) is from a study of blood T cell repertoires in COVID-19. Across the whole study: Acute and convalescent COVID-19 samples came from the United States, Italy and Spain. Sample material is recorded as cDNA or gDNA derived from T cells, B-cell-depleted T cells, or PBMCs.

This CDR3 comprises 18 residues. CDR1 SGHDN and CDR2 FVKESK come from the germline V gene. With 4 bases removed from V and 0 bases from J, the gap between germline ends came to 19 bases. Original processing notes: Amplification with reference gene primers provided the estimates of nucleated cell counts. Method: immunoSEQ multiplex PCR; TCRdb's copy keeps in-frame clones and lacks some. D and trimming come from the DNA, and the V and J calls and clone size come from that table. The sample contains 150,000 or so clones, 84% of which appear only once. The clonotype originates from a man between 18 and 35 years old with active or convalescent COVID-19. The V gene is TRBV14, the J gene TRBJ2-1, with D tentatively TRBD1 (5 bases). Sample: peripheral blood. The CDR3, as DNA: TGTGCCAGCAGCCGTTTAATCGGGCAGGGTAGCTCCTACAATGAGCAGTTCTTC. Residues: CASSRLIGQGSSYNEQFF.